Following are 21 T cell receptor beta chains from one sample sequenced in a study of OX40 agonist ivuxolimab in advanced cancers. The data were produced by immunoSEQ multiplex PCR, yet TCRdb's version contains in-frame clones alone and is incomplete. This sample carries tens of thousands of clones, about nine tenths of them seen once, and the ten largest clones take around 2%. Sequences were derived from CD4+ or CD8+ T cells sorted from blood, sampled in a trial of the OX40 agonist ivuxolimab. The receptor set was obtained from an adult with an advanced solid tumor such as melanoma, head and neck, liver or kidney cancer.

V is TRBV5-1 and J is TRBJ2-7; D gene unclear. With 5 bases removed from V and 0 bases from J, the gap between germline ends came to 9 bases. CDR3 length: 13 residues. Germline values: CDR1 SGHRS, CDR2 YFSETQ. The CDR3, as DNA: TGCGCCAGCAGTATAGAAAACTCCTACGAGCAGTACTTC. It encodes CASSIENSYEQYF.

This chain connects TRBV29-1 to TRBJ1-1; 7 bases agree with TRBD1. The V segment lost 2 bases and the J segment 6 bases; nucleotides outside the gene matches: 9. Germline V gene data show CDR1 as SQVTM and CDR2 as ANQGSEA. This CDR3 has 14 residues. The CDR3 nucleotides are TGCAGCGTTGAACGGGGGGCGCAGGGGGCTGAAGCTTTCTTT. Protein sequence: CSVERGAQGAEAFF.

The chain uses TRBV30 and TRBJ1-2; D is perhaps TRBD1 (5 bases). Trimming cost V 3 bases and J 6 bases, with 14 bases left between them. The germline V gene has CDR1 GTSNPN and CDR2 SVGIG (reference sequence). The CDR3 has 13 amino acids. CDR3 amino acids: CAWSSGPLNGYTF. CDR3 in DNA: TGTGCCTGGAGCTCAGGGCCCCTAAATGGCTACACCTTC. The full variable domain, in which reference TRBV30 and TRBJ1-2 provide the parts outside the CDR3, is SQTIHQWPATLVQPVGSPLSLECTVEGTSNPNLYWYRQAAGRGLQLLFYSVGIGQISSEVPQNLSASRPQDRQFILSSKKLLLSDSGFYLCAWSSGPLNGYTFGSGTRLTVV.

V and J are TRBV27 and TRBJ2-7, with D possibly TRBD2 on 6 matching bases. From germline, CDR1 is MNHEY and CDR2 SMNVEV (reference sequence). The V and J ends lost 4 bases and 3 bases respectively, with 16 bases between them. The CDR3 contains 15 residues. CDR3 amino acids: CASSSGLRDGYEQYF. CDR3 sequence (DNA): TGTGCCAGCAGTTCGGGACTCAGGGATGGCTACGAGCAGTACTTC.

The V and J genes are TRBV11-1 and TRBJ2-7; 13 bases map to TRBD2. The CDR3 runs 15 residues. The germline gives CDR1 SGHAT, CDR2 FQDESV (reference sequence). V lost 4 bases and J lost 4; bases outside the gene matches: 4. The CDR3 sequence: CASSWTSGGSYEQYF. For the CDR3, the DNA is TGTGCCAGCAGCTGGACTAGCGGGGGTTCTTACGAGCAGTACTTC. Full variable domain (missing parts from reference TRBV11-1 and TRBJ2-7): EAEVAQSPRYKITEKSQAVAFWCDPISGHATLYWYRQILGQGPELLVQFQDESVVDDSQLPKDRFSAERLKGVDSTLKIQPAELGDSAMYLCASSWTSGGSYEQYFGPGTRLTVT.

The chain carries TRBV4-2 and TRBJ2-7; D perhaps matches TRBD2 (5 bases). Germline V gene data show CDR1 as LGHNA and CDR2 as YNFKEQ. CDR3 size: 14 residues. Deletions cut 1 base from V and 5 bases from J, with 12 bases between. CDR3 amino acids: CASSQVEARDEQYF. The CDR3 region has the DNA TGTGCCAGCAGCCAAGTGGAGGCGCGGGACGAGCAGTACTTC.

The chain joins TRBV19 to TRBJ2-2; TRBD2 agrees at 9 bases. Per germline, CDR1 LNHDA and CDR2 SQIVND (reference sequence). V dropped 6 bases and J dropped 6; count of bases not matched to a gene: 17. The CDR3 totals 18 residues. CDR3 DNA sequence: TGTGCCAGTAGCCTACTGACAGAGCCGGGACTAGCTGCCGGGGAGCTGTTTTTT. This codes for CASSLLTEPGLAAGELFF.

The chain carries TRBV29-1 and TRBJ1-4, with a possible D match to TRBD1 (6 bases). This CDR3 is 14 amino acids long. Germline CDR1 reads SQVTM; CDR2 reads ANQGSEA. V gave up 6 bases and J gave up 0 bases, with 11 bases separating them. CDR3 region: CSVGGSATNEKLFF. The CDR3 nucleotides are TGCAGCGTAGGGGGATCCGCAACTAATGAAAAACTGTTTTTT.

V and J are TRBV18 and TRBJ2-2; TRBD2 aligns across 7 bases. Germline CDR1 reads KGHSH; CDR2 reads LQKENI. CDR3 length: 17 residues. Trimming took 1 base from V and 2 from J; bases not matched to a gene: 7. CDR3 protein: CASSPLGGAGNTGELFF. CDR3 nucleotides: TGTGCCAGCTCACCACTAGGAGGAGCGGGAAACACCGGGGAGCTGTTTTTT.

This clone was picked up a small number of times. The chain recombines TRBV6-5 with TRBJ1-2; D not resolved. This CDR3 spans 13 amino acids. V dropped 5 bases and J dropped 4 bases, with 11 bases sitting between them. The V gene's germline CDR1 is MNHEY and CDR2 SVGAGI. The CDR3 loop reads CASSPDAFYGYTF. The CDR3 DNA follows: TGTGCCAGCAGTCCGGACGCCTTCTATGGCTACACCTTC.

This clone was counted at least ten times. J is TRBJ2-5 and V is TRBV29-1; no clear D. The V gene lost 1 base and the J gene lost 1 base, with 7 bases spanning the gap. This CDR3 spans 13 amino acids. Germline V gene sequence: CDR1 SQVTM, CDR2 ANQGSEA. The CDR3, as DNA: TGCAGCGTTGAAGGGAAGATCCAAGAGACCCAGTACTTC. Its protein product is CSVEGKIQETQYF.

This sequence joins TRBV11-3 and TRBJ2-5; the D gene is possibly TRBD1 (5 bases). Germline CDR1 reads SGHNT; CDR2 reads YENEEA. The CDR3 loop spans 15 amino acids. Trimming stripped 0 bases from V and 1 base from J, with 9 bases between. CDR3 protein: CASSLDGQPQETQYF. CDR3 bases: TGTGCCAGCAGCTTAGATGGACAACCCCAAGAGACCCAGTACTTC.

V gene TRBV6-1 combines with J gene TRBJ1-1; a possible D gene is TRBD1 (6 bases). This CDR3 spans 13 amino acids. Trimming removed 3 bases at V and 4 bases at J, with 9 bases between. CDR1 is MNHNS and CDR2 is SASEGT in the germline V gene. The CDR3 protein is CASSEVGGTEAFF. The CDR3 DNA follows: TGTGCCAGCAGTGAGGTAGGGGGCACTGAAGCTTTCTTT.

V is TRBV7-9 and J is TRBJ2-5, with unresolved D. Trimming cost V 4 bases and J 4 bases, with 10 bases left between them. CDR1 and CDR2 (germline): SEHNR, FQNEAQ (reference sequence). The CDR3 sequence is 13 residues long. CDR3 amino acids: CASSSTAPETQYF. CDR3 nucleotide sequence: TGTGCCAGCAGCTCCACTGCTCCAGAGACCCAGTACTTC. Filled out from reference TRBV7-9 and TRBJ2-5, the complete variable domain reads DTGVSQNPRHKITKRGQNVTFRCDPISEHNRLYWYRQTLGQGPEFLTYFQNEAQLEKSRLLSDRFSAERPKGSFSTLEIQRTEQGDSAMYLCASSSTAPETQYFGPGTRLLVL.

The chain links TRBV7-9 to TRBJ1-5; TRBD1 agrees at 7 bases. Germline CDR1 is SEHNR and CDR2 is FQNEAQ (reference sequence). Trimming at V came to 3 bases and at J to 8 bases, leaving 7 bases not matched to a gene. There are 14 residues in the CDR3. CDR3 sequence (DNA): TGTGCCAGCAGCTTCGGGGACAGCGGGAAGCCCCAGCATTTT. Translated: CASSFGDSGKPQHF.

The CDR3 is CASSPGVAGDEQFF. In DNA, the CDR3 is TGTGCCAGCAGCCCAGGGGTAGCGGGAGATGAGCAGTTCTTC. This chain joins TRBV7-2 and TRBJ2-1; TRBD2 matches at 9 bases. The CDR3 runs 14 residues. The germline CDR1 and CDR2 sequences are SGHTA and FQGNSA. V dropped 5 bases and J dropped 8; count of bases not matched to a gene: 7.

This clone was detected only a few times. The chain recombines TRBV6-5 with TRBJ2-7; 10 positions agree with TRBD1. Germline V gene data show CDR1 as MNHEY and CDR2 as SVGAGI. V shed 4 bases, J shed 2 bases, and the junction held 2 bases outside the gene matches. CDR3 size: 14 residues. The CDR3 region has the DNA TGTGCCAGCAGTTTGACAGGGGGCGCCTACGAGCAGTACTTC. Amino acid sequence: CASSLTGGAYEQYF.

To note about this clone: At the DNA level, this CDR3 is encoded by other sequences in the same sample as well. The V call is TRBV5-4, the J call TRBJ1-2; TRBD1 matches at 7 bases. The CDR3 has 14 amino acids. Trimming took 3 bases from V and 2 from J; bases not matched to a gene: 4. CDR1 and CDR2 from the germline V gene are SGHNT and YYREEE (reference sequence). The CDR3 DNA follows: TGTGCCAGCAGCTCCGGACAGGCGAACTATGGCTACACCTTC. It yields the protein CASSSGQANYGYTF.

CDR3 loop: CASRQGYQETQYF. CDR3 nucleotide sequence: TGTGCCAGCAGGCAGGGGTACCAAGAGACCCAGTACTTC. The chain has TRBV6-5 and TRBJ2-5; weak D call: TRBD1 (6 bases). Germline V gene lookup returns CDR1 MNHEY and CDR2 SVGAGI. The CDR3 sequence is 13 residues long. Between the trimmed V and J ends, which lost 6 bases and 0 bases, there was a span of 8 bases.

J is TRBJ2-7 and V is TRBV18; TRBD2 matches 8 bases. CDR3 length: 14 residues. Trimming took 4 bases from V and 5 from J; bases not matched to a gene: 7. The germline V gene has CDR1 KGHSH and CDR2 LQKENI. The CDR3 nucleotides read TGTGCCAGCTCACTTAGCGGGGAGGCACACGAGCAGTACTTC. It specifies CASSLSGEAHEQYF.

This clone appeared once. The V gene is TRBV6-5, the J gene TRBJ1-6, with unresolved D. The CDR3 runs to 15 residues. Germline V lookup: CDR1 MNHEY, CDR2 SVGAGI. V was cut by 0 bases and J by 5 bases, with 8 bases left in between. CDR3 sequence: CASSYSSGDNSPLHF. In DNA form, the CDR3 reads TGTGCCAGCAGTTACTCGAGTGGGGATAATTCACCCCTCCACTTT.